This T cell receptor (beta chain) was recorded in a study of CD8 T cells in Susac syndrome. Trimming stripped 0 bases from V and 1 base from J, with 6 bases between. The V gene's germline CDR1 is LGHDT and CDR2 YNNKEL (reference sequence). This CDR3 spans 14 amino acids. Roughly 0.45 to 1 ug RNA was reverse transcribed with random hexamers. Amplification of TCR beta CDR3 by immunoSEQ multiplex PCR spanned 54 Vbeta and 13 Jbeta. From the immunoSEQ multiplex PCR reads, TCRdb called clonotypes with MiXCR, one entry per CDR3 protein. Of about 150,000 distinct CDR3 sequences listed, around 95% are singletons.

The V call is TRBV3-1, the J call TRBJ1-1, with D hard to call. Sequences were obtained from CD4+ T cells from PBMCs. The TCR originated in a human donor with Susac syndrome. Here the CDR3 DNA reads TGTGCCAGCAGCCAAGAGGGCCCGAACACTGAAGCTTTCTTT. Its translation: CASSQEGPNTEAFF. The full variable domain, completed using reference TRBV3-1 and TRBJ1-1, is DTAVSQTPKYLVTQMGNDKSIKCEQNLGHDTMYWYKQDSKKFLKIMFSYNNKELIINETVPNRFSPKSPDKAHLNLHINSLELGDSAVYFCASSQEGPNTEAFFGQGTRLTVV.